This entry describes one T cell receptor beta chain. This sample is part of a study of shared T cell receptors in the human thymus. The CDR3 contains 15 residues. Assay: immunoSEQ multiplex PCR; the TCRdb copy retains only in-frame clones and omits some. The sample includes hundreds of thousands of clones, over 90% of them seen just once. Sequencing was carried out using thymocytes. The sequence came from a human donor. The rearrangement uses TRBV21-1 and TRBJ2-5; TRBD2, the table's D call, lacks a check against the DNA. TRBV21-1 is marked as a pseudogene. CDR3 nucleotides: TGTGCCAGCAGGCAAGCCTCTAGCGGCCAAGAGACCCAGTACTTC. It codes for CASRQASSGQETQYF.